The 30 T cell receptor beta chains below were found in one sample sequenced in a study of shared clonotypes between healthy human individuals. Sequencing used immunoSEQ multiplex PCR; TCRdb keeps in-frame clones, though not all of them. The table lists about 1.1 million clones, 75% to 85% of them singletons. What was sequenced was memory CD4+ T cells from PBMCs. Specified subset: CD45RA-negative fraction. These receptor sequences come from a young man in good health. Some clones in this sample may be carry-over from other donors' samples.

The CDR3 DNA follows: TGTGCCAGTAGTATCGAGGGTGGAAACACCATATATTTT. Encoded protein: CASSIEGGNTIYF. The chain joins TRBV19 to TRBJ1-3, with D hard to call. Per germline, CDR1 LNHDA and CDR2 SQIVND (reference sequence). The CDR3 has 13 residues. V lost 3 bases and J lost 3, with 6 bases in between. The complete variable domain, with remaining parts taken from reference TRBV19 and TRBJ1-3, reads DGGITQSPKYLFRKEGQNVTLSCEQNLNHDAMYWYRQDPGQGLRLIYYSQIVNDFQKGDIAEGYSVSREKKESFPLTVTSAQKNPTAFYLCASSIEGGNTIYFGEGSWLTVV.

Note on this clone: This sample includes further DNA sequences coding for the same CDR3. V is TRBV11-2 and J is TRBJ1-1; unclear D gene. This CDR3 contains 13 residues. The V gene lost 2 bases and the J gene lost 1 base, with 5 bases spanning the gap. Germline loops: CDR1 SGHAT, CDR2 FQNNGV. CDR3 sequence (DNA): TGTGCCAGCAGCTTACAGGAGAACACTGAAGCTTTCTTT. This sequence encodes CASSLQENTEAFF.

The CDR3 nucleotides are TGTGCCAGCAAAATGGGAGGCAGGGGAAACACCATATATTTT. Translation gives CASKMGGRGNTIYF. The rearrangement joins TRBV6-6 to TRBJ1-3; no definite D call. Trimming shortened V by 7 bases and J by 4 bases, and 14 bases separated the two germline ends. CDR1 and CDR2 (germline): MNHNY, SVGAGI (reference sequence). There are 14 residues in the CDR3.

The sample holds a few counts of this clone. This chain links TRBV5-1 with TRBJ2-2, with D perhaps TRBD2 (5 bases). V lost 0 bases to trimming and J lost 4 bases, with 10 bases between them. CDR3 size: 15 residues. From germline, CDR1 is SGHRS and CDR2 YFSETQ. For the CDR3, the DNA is TGCGCCAGCAGCTTGGAAGGGAGCGGCACCGGGGAGCTGTTTTTT. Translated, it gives CASSLEGSGTGELFF.

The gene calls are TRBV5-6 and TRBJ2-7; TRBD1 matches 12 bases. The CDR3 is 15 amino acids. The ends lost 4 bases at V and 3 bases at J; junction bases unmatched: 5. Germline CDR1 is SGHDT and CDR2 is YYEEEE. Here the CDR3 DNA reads TGTGCCAGCAGCCGTGGGACAGGGGGCATCTACGAGCAGTACTTC. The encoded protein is CASSRGTGGIYEQYF.

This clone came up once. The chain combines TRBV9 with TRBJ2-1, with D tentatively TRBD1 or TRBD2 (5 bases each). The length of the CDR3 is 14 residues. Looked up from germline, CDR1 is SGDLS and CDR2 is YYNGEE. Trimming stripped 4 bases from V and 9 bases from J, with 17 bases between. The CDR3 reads CASSLPGAVGEQFF. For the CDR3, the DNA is TGTGCCAGCAGCCTCCCCGGGGCCGTGGGTGAGCAGTTCTTC.

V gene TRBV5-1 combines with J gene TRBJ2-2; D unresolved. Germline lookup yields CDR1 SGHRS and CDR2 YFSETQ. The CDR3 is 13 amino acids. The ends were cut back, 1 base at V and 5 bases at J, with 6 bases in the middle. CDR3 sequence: CASSLIQTGELFF. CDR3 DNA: TGCGCCAGCAGCTTGATCCAGACCGGGGAGCTGTTTTTT.

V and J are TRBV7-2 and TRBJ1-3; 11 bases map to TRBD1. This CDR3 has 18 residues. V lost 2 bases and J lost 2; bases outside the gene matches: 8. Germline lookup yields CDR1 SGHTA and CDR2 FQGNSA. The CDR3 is CASSLSPGQGATGNTIYF. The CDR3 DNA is TGTGCCAGCAGCTTATCCCCCGGACAGGGGGCAACTGGAAACACCATATATTTT.

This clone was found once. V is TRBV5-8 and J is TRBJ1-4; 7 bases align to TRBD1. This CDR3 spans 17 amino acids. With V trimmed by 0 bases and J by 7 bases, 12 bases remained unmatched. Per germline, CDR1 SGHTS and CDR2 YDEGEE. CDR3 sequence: CASSLGGTGDMSEKLFF. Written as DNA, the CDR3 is TGTGCCAGCAGCTTGGGAGGAACAGGGGATATGAGTGAAAAACTGTTTTTT.

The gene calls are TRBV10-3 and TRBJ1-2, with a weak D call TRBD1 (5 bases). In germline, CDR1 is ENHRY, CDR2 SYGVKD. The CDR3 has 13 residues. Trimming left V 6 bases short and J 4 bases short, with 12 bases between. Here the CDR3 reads CAIRGTDAYGYTF. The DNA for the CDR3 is TGTGCCATCAGGGGGACGGACGCCTATGGCTACACCTTC.

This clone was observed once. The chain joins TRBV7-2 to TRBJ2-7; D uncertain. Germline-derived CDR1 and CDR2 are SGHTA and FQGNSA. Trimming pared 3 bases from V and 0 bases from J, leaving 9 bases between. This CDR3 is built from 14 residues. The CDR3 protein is CASSFQANSYEQYF. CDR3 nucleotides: TGTGCCAGCAGCTTCCAGGCCAACTCCTACGAGCAGTACTTC.

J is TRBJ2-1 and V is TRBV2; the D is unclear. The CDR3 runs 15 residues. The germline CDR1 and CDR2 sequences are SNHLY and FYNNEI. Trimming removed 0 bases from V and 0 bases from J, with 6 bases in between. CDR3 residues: CASSEARPSYNEQFF. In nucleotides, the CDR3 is TGTGCCAGCAGTGAAGCGCGGCCCTCCTACAATGAGCAGTTCTTC.

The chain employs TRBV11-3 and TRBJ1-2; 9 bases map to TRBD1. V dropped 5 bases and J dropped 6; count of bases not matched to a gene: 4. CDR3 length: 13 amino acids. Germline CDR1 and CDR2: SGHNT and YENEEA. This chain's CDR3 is CASSRGQGHGYTF. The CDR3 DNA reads TGTGCCAGCAGCCGTGGACAGGGGCATGGCTACACCTTC.

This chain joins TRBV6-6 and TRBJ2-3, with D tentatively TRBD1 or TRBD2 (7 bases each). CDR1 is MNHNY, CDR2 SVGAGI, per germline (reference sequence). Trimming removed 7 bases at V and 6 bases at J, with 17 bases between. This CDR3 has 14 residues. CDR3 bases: TGTGCCAGCAAGGGGGCCCTGCGGGAGGATACGCAGTATTTT. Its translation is CASKGALREDTQYF.

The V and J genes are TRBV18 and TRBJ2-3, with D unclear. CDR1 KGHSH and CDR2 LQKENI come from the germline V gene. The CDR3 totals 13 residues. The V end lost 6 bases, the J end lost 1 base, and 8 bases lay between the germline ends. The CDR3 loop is CASSTDRTDTQYF. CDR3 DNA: TGTGCCAGCTCCACCGATCGCACAGATACGCAGTATTTT.

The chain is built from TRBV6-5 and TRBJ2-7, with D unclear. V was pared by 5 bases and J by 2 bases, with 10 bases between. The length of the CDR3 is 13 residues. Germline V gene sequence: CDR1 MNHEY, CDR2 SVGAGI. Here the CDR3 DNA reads TGTGCCAGCAGTAAAACACCTACCTACGAGCAGTACTTC. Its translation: CASSKTPTYEQYF.

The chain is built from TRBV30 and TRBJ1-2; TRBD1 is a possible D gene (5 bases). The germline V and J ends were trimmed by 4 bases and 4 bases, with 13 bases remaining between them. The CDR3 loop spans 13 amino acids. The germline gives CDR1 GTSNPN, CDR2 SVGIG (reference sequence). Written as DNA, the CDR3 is TGTGCCTGGACGGGCGAGAGGGGCTATGGCTACACCTTC. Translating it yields CAWTGERGYGYTF.

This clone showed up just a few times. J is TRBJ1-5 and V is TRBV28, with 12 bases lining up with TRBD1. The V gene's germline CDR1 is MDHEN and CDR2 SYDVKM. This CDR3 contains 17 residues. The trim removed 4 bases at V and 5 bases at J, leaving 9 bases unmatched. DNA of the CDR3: TGTGCCAGCAGTTCCCCCCCGGGACAGGGGGCTGATCAGCCCCAGCATTTT. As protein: CASSSPPGQGADQPQHF.

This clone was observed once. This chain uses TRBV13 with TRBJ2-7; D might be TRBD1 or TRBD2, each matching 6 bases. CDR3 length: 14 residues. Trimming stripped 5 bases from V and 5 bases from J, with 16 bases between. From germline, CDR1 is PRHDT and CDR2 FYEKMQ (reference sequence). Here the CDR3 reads CASSQRGESDEQYF. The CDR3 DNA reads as TGTGCCAGCAGCCAGAGGGGGGAGTCGGACGAGCAGTACTTC.

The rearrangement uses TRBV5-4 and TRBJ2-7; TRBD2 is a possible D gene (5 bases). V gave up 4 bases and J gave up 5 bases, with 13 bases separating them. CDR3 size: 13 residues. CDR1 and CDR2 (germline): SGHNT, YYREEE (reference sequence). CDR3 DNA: TGTGCCAGCAGCCCCCCCGGGGTCCACGAGCAGTACTTC. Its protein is CASSPPGVHEQYF.

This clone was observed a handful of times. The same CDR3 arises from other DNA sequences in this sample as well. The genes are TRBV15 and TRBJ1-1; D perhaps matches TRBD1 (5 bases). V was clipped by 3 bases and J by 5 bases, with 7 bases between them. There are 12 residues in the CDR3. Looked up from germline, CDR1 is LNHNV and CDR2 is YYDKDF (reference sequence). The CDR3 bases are TGTGCCACCAGCAGGGGGCGGACTGAAGCTTTCTTT. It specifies CATSRGRTEAFF. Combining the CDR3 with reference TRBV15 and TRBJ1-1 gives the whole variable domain DAMVIQNPRYQVTQFGKPVTLSCSQTLNHNVMYWYQQKSSQAPKLLFHYYDKDFNNEADTPDNFQSRRPNTSFCFLDIRSPGLGDTAMYLCATSRGRTEAFFGQGTRLTVV.

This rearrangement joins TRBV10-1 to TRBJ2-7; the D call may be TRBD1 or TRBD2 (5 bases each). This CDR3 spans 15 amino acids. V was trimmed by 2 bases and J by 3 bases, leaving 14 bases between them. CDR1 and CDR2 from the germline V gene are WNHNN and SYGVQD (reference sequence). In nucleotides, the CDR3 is TGCGCCAGCAGTGAGATAACCGGGGACGTCTACGAGCAGTACTTC. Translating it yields CASSEITGDVYEQYF.

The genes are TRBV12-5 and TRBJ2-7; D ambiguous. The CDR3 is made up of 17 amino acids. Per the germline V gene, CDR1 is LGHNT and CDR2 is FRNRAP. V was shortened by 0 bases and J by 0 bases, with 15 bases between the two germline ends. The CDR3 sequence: CASGLVPVAYSSYEQYF. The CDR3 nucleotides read TGTGCTAGTGGTTTGGTGCCGGTGGCGTACAGCTCCTACGAGCAGTACTTC.

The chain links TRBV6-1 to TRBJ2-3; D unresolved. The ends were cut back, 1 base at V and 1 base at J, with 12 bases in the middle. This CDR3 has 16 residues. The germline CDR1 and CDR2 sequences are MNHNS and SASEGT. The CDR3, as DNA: TGTGCCAGCAGTGAAGGTGGCGCGCCTCGCACAGATACGCAGTATTTT. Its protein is CASSEGGAPRTDTQYF.

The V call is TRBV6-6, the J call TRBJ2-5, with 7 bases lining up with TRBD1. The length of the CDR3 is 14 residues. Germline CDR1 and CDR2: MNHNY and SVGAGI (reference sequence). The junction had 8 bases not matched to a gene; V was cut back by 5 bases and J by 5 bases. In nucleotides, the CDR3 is TGTGCCAGCAGTCCGGGACAGTGGGGGGAGACCCAGTACTTC. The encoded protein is CASSPGQWGETQYF.

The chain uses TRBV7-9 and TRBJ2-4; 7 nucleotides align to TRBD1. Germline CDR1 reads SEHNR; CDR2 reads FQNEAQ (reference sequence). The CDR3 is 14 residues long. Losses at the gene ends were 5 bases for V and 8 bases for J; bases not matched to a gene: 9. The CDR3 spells CASSPWTGTDIQYF. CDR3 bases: TGTGCCAGCAGCCCCTGGACAGGAACGGACATTCAGTACTTC.

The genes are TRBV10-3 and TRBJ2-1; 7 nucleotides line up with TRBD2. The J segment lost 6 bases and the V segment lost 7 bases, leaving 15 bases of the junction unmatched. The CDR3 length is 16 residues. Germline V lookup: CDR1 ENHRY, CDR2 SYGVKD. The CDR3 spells CAITPRASGPGNEQFF. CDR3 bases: TGTGCCATCACCCCCAGGGCTAGCGGCCCAGGCAATGAGCAGTTCTTC.

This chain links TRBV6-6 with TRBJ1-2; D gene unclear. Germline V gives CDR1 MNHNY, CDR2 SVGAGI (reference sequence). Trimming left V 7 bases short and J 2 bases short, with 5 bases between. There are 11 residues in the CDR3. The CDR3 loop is CASTENYGYTF. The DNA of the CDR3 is TGTGCCAGCACGGAGAACTATGGCTACACCTTC.

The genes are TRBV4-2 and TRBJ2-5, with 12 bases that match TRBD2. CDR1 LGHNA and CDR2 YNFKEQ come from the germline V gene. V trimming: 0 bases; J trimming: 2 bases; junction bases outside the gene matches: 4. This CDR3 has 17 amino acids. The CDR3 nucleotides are TGTGCCAGCAGCCAAGAAGCCCTAGCGGGAGGGCAAGAGACCCAGTACTTC. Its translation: CASSQEALAGGQETQYF.

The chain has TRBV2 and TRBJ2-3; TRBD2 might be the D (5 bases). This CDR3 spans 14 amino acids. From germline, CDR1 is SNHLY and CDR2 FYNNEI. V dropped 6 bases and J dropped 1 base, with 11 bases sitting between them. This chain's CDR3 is CASRRSGRTDTQYF. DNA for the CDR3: TGTGCCAGCAGAAGAAGCGGTCGCACAGATACGCAGTATTTT.